Sequencing of this T cell receptor beta chain was carried out in a study of blood T cell repertoires in COVID-19. Study-wide context: PBMCs, B-cell-depleted T cells, or T cells provided the cDNA or gDNA that made up the material.

Individuals in the exposed group had encountered a COVID-19 case within 2 weeks preceding study entry. This CDR3 is built from 15 residues. The ends lost 2 bases at V and 2 bases at J; junction bases unmatched: 5. In germline, CDR1 is MNHNS, CDR2 SASEGT. Per the original data handling: Reference gene primers were amplified, and this amplification served to estimate nucleated cell counts. Clones were read by immunoSEQ multiplex PCR, and TCRdb kept only the in-frame ones, dropping some. That table is the source of V, J and clone size, and D and trimming were worked out from the DNA. This table holds about 280,000 clones, less than 95% found once.

The chain has TRBV6-1 and TRBJ1-2; TRBD1 agrees at 7 bases. The sample comprised PBMCs or T cells enriched from blood (not recorded which). This receptor was identified in a man aged 35 to 55 who had been exposed to COVID-19. The CDR3 nucleotides read TGTGCCAGCAGTGAATTTGGGACAGAAAACTATGGCTACACCTTC. Translating it yields CASSEFGTENYGYTF.